Shown below are 29 T cell receptor beta chains from a single sample sequenced in a study of beta chain features in type 1 diabetes (dated by TCRdb to between 2017 and 2018). The library was produced with the immunoSEQ multiplex PCR assay. The High Capacity cDNA Reverse Transcription Kit was used to reverse transcribe all of the isolated RNA, meaning that expressed TCRB transcripts were what got sequenced. The source is immuneACCESS, and TCRdb retained only in-frame sequences with V and J called. Part of the clones is not carried over; for the studies checked, unresolved V genes explain less than half of this, and the remainder is unexplained. For this sample the table gives under 800,000 clones, of which around 16% were detected only once. The leading ten clones occupy approximately 0.093% of the sample. Material: naive CD4+ T cells from blood. In light of the paper, this sample's cell subset or site label describes: true naive CD4+ T cells. Source of these receptors: a young man in good health.

Only a few counts were recorded for this clone. The chain combines TRBV9 with TRBJ2-6, with 8 bases that match TRBD1. V was clipped by 3 bases and J by 2 bases; unmatched bases: 1. The CDR3 is 15 residues long. Germline V gives CDR1 SGDLS, CDR2 YYNGEE. This chain's CDR3 is CASSEDRAGANVLTF. CDR3 sequence (DNA): TGTGCCAGCAGCGAGGACAGGGCTGGGGCCAACGTCCTGACTTTC.

The sample holds a few counts of this clone. The J gene is TRBJ2-1, the V gene TRBV7-2; maybe TRBD2 (6 bases). V was shortened by 5 bases and J by 15 bases, with 26 bases between the two germline ends. In germline, CDR1 is SGHTA, CDR2 FQGNSA. The CDR3 runs 15 residues. The CDR3 sequence is CASSLIQSWVGRWFF. Written as DNA, the CDR3 is TGTGCCAGCAGCCTAATTCAGTCCTGGGTTGGGAGGTGGTTCTTC.

This clone was found a few times. The chain has TRBV10-3 and TRBJ1-6; 10 bases are a match to TRBD1. The CDR3 extends over 15 amino acids. The ends lost 6 bases at V and 8 bases at J; junction bases unmatched: 7. Germline CDR1 and CDR2: ENHRY and SYGVKD. CDR3: CAIRGLGTGDSPLHF. The CDR3 DNA follows: TGTGCCATCAGAGGGTTAGGGACAGGGGATTCACCCCTCCACTTT.

V and J are TRBV9 and TRBJ1-6, with D unclear. Trimming cost V 4 bases and J 5 bases, with 4 bases left between them. Germline-derived CDR1 and CDR2 are SGDLS and YYNGEE. The CDR3 is made up of 12 amino acids. This CDR3 reads CASSPHNSPLHF. The CDR3 coding sequence is TGTGCCAGCAGCCCCCATAATTCACCCCTCCACTTT.

This chain links TRBV15 with TRBJ2-2; 7 nucleotides align to TRBD2. The V and J ends lost 5 bases and 4 bases, in that order; junction bases with no gene match: 13. Germline assignment: CDR1 LNHNV and CDR2 YYDKDF (reference sequence). The CDR3 sequence is 17 residues long. CDR3 sequence: CATSSPSAGVSTGELFF. CDR3 nucleotide sequence: TGTGCCACCAGCTCTCCAAGCGCGGGAGTGAGCACCGGGGAGCTGTTTTTT. The full variable domain, its missing parts supplied by reference TRBV15 and TRBJ2-2, is DAMVIQNPRYQVTQFGKPVTLSCSQTLNHNVMYWYQQKSSQAPKLLFHYYDKDFNNEADTPDNFQSRRPNTSFCFLDIRSPGLGDTAMYLCATSSPSAGVSTGELFFGEGSRLTVL.

The gene calls are TRBV19 and TRBJ2-6, with D perhaps TRBD1 or TRBD2 (5 bases each). Germline CDR1 reads LNHDA; CDR2 reads SQIVND (reference sequence). The V and J ends lost 6 bases and 0 bases respectively, with 9 bases between them. This CDR3 region has 15 residues. Here the CDR3 DNA reads TGTGCCAGTAGGTCAGGGAGCTCTGGGGCCAACGTCCTGACTTTC. It yields the protein CASRSGSSGANVLTF.

This clone was counted many times. V usage is TRBV21-1 and J usage is TRBJ2-7; the table calls TRBD2, which could not be checked here. TRBV21-1 is deemed a pseudogene. This CDR3 contains 15 residues. This CDR3 is CASSSRMGWRDEQYF. In nucleotides, the CDR3 is TGTGCCAGCAGCTCCCGGATGGGTTGGAGGGACGAGCAGTACTTC.

DNA for the CDR3: TGTGCCAGCAGCTCCACTAGCGGGCTGAACACCGGGGAGCTGTTTTTT. As protein: CASSSTSGLNTGELFF. The chain links TRBV7-2 to TRBJ2-2, with TRBD2 matching 9 bases. The V and J ends lost 4 bases and 1 base, in that order; junction bases with no gene match: 4. CDR3 length: 16 amino acids. CDR1 and CDR2 (germline): SGHTA, FQGNSA.

This clone has a single count. At one end, the junction sequence differs from germline, possibly due to a read error. The chain employs TRBV4-3 and TRBJ2-3, with D possibly matching TRBD1 (5 bases). The germline V gene has CDR1 LGHNA and CDR2 YSLEER. The CDR3 is 13 residues long. The CDR3 bases are TGCGCCAGCAGCCGGGAAGACACAGGTACGCAGTATTTT. This translates into CASSREDTGTQYF.

This sequence joins TRBV4-1 and TRBJ1-2; no clear D. V was pared by 1 base and J by 4 bases, with 10 bases between. Germline CDR1 and CDR2: MGHRA and YSYEKL. This CDR3 comprises 14 residues. The CDR3 nucleotides read TGCGCCAGCAGCCAAGGCACAGCCTTCTATGGCTACACCTTC. Translation gives CASSQGTAFYGYTF.

This clone appeared a few times. The CDR3 nucleotides read TGTGCCAGCAGTTACCCTTACTCTGGGGCCAACGTCCTGACTTTC. As protein: CASSYPYSGANVLTF. V gene TRBV6-5 combines with J gene TRBJ2-6; D remains unclear. The CDR3 is 15 amino acids. The V and J ends lost 2 bases and 0 bases respectively, with 5 bases between them. Germline CDR1 and CDR2: MNHEY and SVGAGI.

The gene calls are TRBV5-4 and TRBJ1-3; TRBD1 might be the D (5 bases). The V end was cut by 0 bases, the J end by 0 bases, with 13 bases between. The length of the CDR3 is 17 residues. The germline V gene has CDR1 SGHNT and CDR2 YYREEE (reference sequence). The DNA of the CDR3 is TGTGCCAGCAGCTTGGCGGTGTACGGGACCTCTGGAAACACCATATATTTT. Its translation: CASSLAVYGTSGNTIYF.

The chain recombines TRBV6-5 with TRBJ1-2; possible D gene TRBD1, 5 bases. Trimming left V 0 bases short and J 5 bases short, with 16 bases between. The germline gives CDR1 MNHEY, CDR2 SVGAGI. This CDR3 is built from 16 residues. This CDR3 is CASSYSSVGEGYGYTF. The CDR3 DNA is TGTGCCAGCAGTTACTCGAGTGTGGGGGAGGGGTATGGCTACACCTTC.

This clone was observed a handful of times. The gene calls are TRBV5-4 and TRBJ2-5; tentatively, D is TRBD1 (5 bases). The CDR3 spans 16 residues. The V end was cut by 1 base, the J end by 3 bases, with 16 bases between. Germline V lookup: CDR1 SGHNT, CDR2 YYREEE (reference sequence). The CDR3 reads CASSLNSPKGKETQYF. Written as DNA, the CDR3 is TGTGCCAGCAGCTTGAACTCGCCCAAGGGGAAAGAGACCCAGTACTTC.

This clone was seen only a few times. This chain links TRBV7-9 with TRBJ1-1; tentative D call: TRBD1 (6 bases). The germline gives CDR1 SEHNR, CDR2 FQNEAQ (reference sequence). The CDR3 is 12 amino acids. V shed 5 bases and J shed 8 bases, with 12 bases lying between them. As DNA, the CDR3 is TGTGCCAGCAGCCGCGGGACACCAGAAGCTTTCTTT. Translated: CASSRGTPEAFF.

Notes on this clone: Different DNA sequences within this sample yield the same CDR3. For the CDR3, the DNA is TGTGCCAGCAGCGTAGTTCGGAACACTGAAGCTTTCTTT. Protein: CASSVVRNTEAFF. The chain is built from TRBV9 and TRBJ1-1; D gene ambiguous. There are 13 residues in the CDR3. Germline V gives CDR1 SGDLS, CDR2 YYNGEE. Trimming removed 0 bases at V and 1 base at J, with 4 bases between.

The chain is built from TRBV18 and TRBJ2-7; 7 nucleotides match TRBD2. Germline CDR1 and CDR2: KGHSH and LQKENI. The CDR3 consists of 16 residues. The junction had 18 bases not matched to a gene; V was cut back by 8 bases and J by 5 bases. In DNA form, the CDR3 reads TGTGCCAGCACACAAACGGGGACTATTCCCACCGACGAGCAGTACTTC. This codes for CASTQTGTIPTDEQYF.

Only a few counts were recorded for this clone. This same CDR3 is encoded by further DNA sequences in the sample. The chain recombines TRBV10-3 with TRBJ1-1, with 7 nucleotides matching TRBD1. Germline values: CDR1 ENHRY, CDR2 SYGVKD. The CDR3 consists of 14 residues. J gave up 1 base and V 4 bases, and 3 bases lay outside the gene matches. Here the CDR3 DNA reads TGTGCCATCAGTGGACAGGGTACGAACACTGAAGCTTTCTTT. Protein: CAISGQGTNTEAFF.

This clone occurred a few times. The genes are TRBV5-4 and TRBJ1-6; D is possibly TRBD1 (6 bases). The CDR3 spans 14 residues. Germline assignment: CDR1 SGHNT and CDR2 YYREEE (reference sequence). V was pared by 4 bases and J by 6 bases, with 11 bases between. The CDR3 DNA follows: TGTGCCAGCAGCCGGGGGGCGAGTAATTCACCCCTCCACTTT. The encoded protein is CASSRGASNSPLHF.

V and J are TRBV7-8 and TRBJ1-5, with TRBD1 matching over 10 bases. V lost 6 bases, J lost 0 bases, and 11 bases stayed unmatched. CDR1 SGHVS and CDR2 FQNEAQ come from the germline V gene. The CDR3 extends over 18 amino acids. The CDR3 here is CASSSRDRGSYSNQPQHF. The CDR3 region has the DNA TGTGCCAGCAGTAGTCGGGACAGGGGCTCCTATAGCAATCAGCCCCAGCATTTT.

V gene TRBV18 combines with J gene TRBJ1-2, with 8 bases lining up with TRBD1. The CDR3 covers 14 residues. V lost 3 bases, J lost 6 bases, and 6 bases stayed unmatched. The V gene's germline CDR1 is KGHSH and CDR2 LQKENI. The CDR3 nucleotides read TGTGCCAGCTCACCTATGACAGGGGCGCATGGCTACACCTTC. Its translation is CASSPMTGAHGYTF.

This clone was counted only a few times. The chain carries TRBV7-2 and TRBJ1-1, with TRBD1 identical over 7 bases. The germline V gene encodes CDR1 SGHTA and CDR2 FQGNSA. Trimming cost V 5 bases and J 1 base; bases outside gene matches: 4. The CDR3 loop spans 14 amino acids. As DNA, the CDR3 is TGTGCCAGCAGCGGAAGACAGGGGAACACTGAAGCTTTCTTT. This translates into CASSGRQGNTEAFF.

This clone has more than one count but fewer than ten. V usage is TRBV6-6 and J usage is TRBJ1-2; D possibly corresponds to TRBD1 (5 bases). Germline V gene data show CDR1 as MNHNY and CDR2 as SVGAGI (reference sequence). The CDR3 extends over 11 amino acids. V dropped 6 bases and J dropped 13 bases, with 15 bases sitting between them. CDR3 sequence (DNA): TGTGCCAGCAGCACGGGACGCTCATGCACCTTC. Protein: CASSTGRSCTF.

The chain combines TRBV4-2 with TRBJ2-1; no reliable D call. Germline CDR1 is LGHNA and CDR2 is YNFKEQ. The CDR3 consists of 14 residues. The V end lost 3 bases, the J end lost 2 bases, and 8 bases lay between the germline ends. CDR3 in DNA: TGTGCCAGCAGCCAGGAAGGGCCCTACAATGAGCAGTTCTTC. Translating it yields CASSQEGPYNEQFF.

The V gene is TRBV6-5, the J gene TRBJ1-1; no reliable D call. Looked up from germline, CDR1 is MNHEY and CDR2 is SVGAGI. This CDR3 is 14 amino acids long. Trimming left V 9 bases short and J 2 bases short, with 16 bases between. The DNA for the CDR3 is TGTGCCAGTAAATCTGTGGATCGCAACACTGAAGCTTTCTTT. Amino acid sequence: CASKSVDRNTEAFF.

This clone was counted only a few times. This chain links TRBV25-1 with TRBJ2-3; D not certain. The germline CDR1 and CDR2 sequences are MGHDK and SYGVNS. This CDR3 contains 15 residues. The germline V and J ends were trimmed by 9 bases and 2 bases, with 18 bases remaining between them. CDR3 DNA sequence: TGTGCCAGGTCCCGGTTAGGCCTACTCACAGATACGCAGTATTTT. Its protein is CARSRLGLLTDTQYF.

There are a few counts of this clone. The chain has TRBV5-6 and TRBJ1-6; no clear D gene. The ends were cut back, 1 base at V and 10 bases at J, with 12 bases in the middle. The CDR3 loop spans 14 amino acids. Germline values: CDR1 SGHDT, CDR2 YYEEEE. CDR3 coding DNA: TGTGCCAGCAGCTTGTCCGGAATTACATCACCCCTCCACTTT. This translates into CASSLSGITSPLHF.

This chain links TRBV4-3 with TRBJ2-4; TRBD2 aligns across 8 bases. Germline V gene lookup returns CDR1 LGHNA and CDR2 YSLEER. J gave up 0 bases and V 0 bases, and 7 bases lay outside the gene matches. The CDR3 runs 18 residues. CDR3 in amino acids: CASSQEPASGLAKNIQYF. DNA of the CDR3: TGCGCCAGCAGCCAAGAGCCGGCTAGCGGGTTAGCCAAAAACATTCAGTACTTC.

The V and J genes are TRBV7-2 and TRBJ2-5; 10 bases match TRBD2. Trimming took 1 base from V and 4 from J; bases not matched to a gene: 3. Germline CDR1 SGHTA, CDR2 FQGNSA. The CDR3 runs to 15 residues. The CDR3: CASSLERGGRETQYF. CDR3 coding DNA: TGTGCCAGCAGCTTAGAGCGGGGGGGCCGAGAGACCCAGTACTTC.